Each of the 8 T cell receptor beta chains below was sequenced from the same sample in a study of T cells in Graves' hyperthyroidism and ophthalmopathy. Amplification yielded TCR beta CDR3 regions, with RNA transcripts as the source. The TCR CDR3 first-round RT-PCR relied on the HTBI primer set. TCRdb used MiXCR to reprocess the multiplex PCR reads, holding one entry per CDR3 protein. Here the sample spans around 800,000 distinct CDR3 sequences, over 35% being singletons. The sequenced sample was blood. These receptors came from a man aged 18 to 29 with Graves' hyperthyroidism.

This clonotype was seen ten or more times. This sequence joins TRBV20-1 and TRBJ1-1; 8 nucleotides agree with TRBD1. V shed 5 bases, J shed 1 base, and the junction held 0 bases outside the gene matches. Germline loops: CDR1 DFQATT, CDR2 SNEGSKA (reference sequence). This CDR3 is built from 12 residues. The CDR3 sequence is CSADRGNTEAFF. The DNA for the CDR3 is TGCAGTGCTGACAGGGGGAACACTGAAGCTTTCTTT.

This clonotype was counted ten times or more. This chain uses TRBV19 with TRBJ2-2, with 8 bases aligning to TRBD1. The V and J ends lost 5 bases and 6 bases, in that order; junction bases with no gene match: 5. Per germline, CDR1 LNHDA and CDR2 SQIVND (reference sequence). The CDR3 loop spans 14 amino acids. The CDR3 region is CASSLGQGAGELFF. The CDR3 bases are TGTGCCAGTAGTCTCGGACAGGGCGCCGGGGAGCTGTTTTTT. Based on the CDR3 plus reference TRBV19 and TRBJ2-2, the full variable domain is DGGITQSPKYLFRKEGQNVTLSCEQNLNHDAMYWYRQDPGQGLRLIYYSQIVNDFQKGDIAEGYSVSREKKESFPLTVTSAQKNPTAFYLCASSLGQGAGELFFGEGSRLTVL.

This clonotype was observed at least ten times. The V call is TRBV6-5, the J call TRBJ1-1; D call uncertain. The CDR3 totals 14 residues. Trimming pared 5 bases from V and 0 bases from J, leaving 10 bases between. From germline, CDR1 is MNHEY and CDR2 SVGAGI. CDR3 nucleotide sequence: TGTGCCAGCAGTACGCACAGCGTGAACACTGAAGCTTTCTTT. Translating it yields CASSTHSVNTEAFF.

J is TRBJ2-7 and V is TRBV14; D gene uncertain. The CDR3 runs 14 residues. Germline V gives CDR1 SGHDN, CDR2 FVKESK. V dropped 2 bases and J dropped 0 bases, with 8 bases sitting between them. The CDR3 sequence: CASSQRSISYEQYF. The DNA of the CDR3 is TGTGCCAGCAGCCAACGGTCAATCTCCTACGAGCAGTACTTC.

The chain has TRBV5-1 and TRBJ2-7; D gene ambiguous. The CDR3 has 15 amino acids. CDR1 is SGHRS, CDR2 YFSETQ, per germline. Trimming removed 3 bases from V and 7 bases from J, with 20 bases in between. The CDR3 sequence is CASSSVGPPAGEQYF. In DNA, the CDR3 is TGCGCCAGCAGCTCGGTAGGACCGCCCGCCGGAGAGCAGTACTTC.

This clonotype was detected a few times. The rearrangement links TRBV2 to TRBJ1-1; unclear D gene. Per the germline V gene, CDR1 is SNHLY and CDR2 is FYNNEI. The ends were cut back, 8 bases at V and 1 base at J, with 11 bases in the middle. The CDR3 sequence is 13 residues long. CDR3 sequence (DNA): TGTGCCAGCTCACCAGACCAGAACACTGAAGCTTTCTTT. Amino acid sequence: CASSPDQNTEAFF.

This clonotype has at least ten counts. CDR3 in amino acids: CASSFYWTSGRVSYEQYF. CDR3 coding DNA: TGTGCCAGCAGCTTCTACTGGACTAGCGGGAGGGTTTCCTACGAGCAGTACTTC. The chain couples TRBV7-2 to TRBJ2-7, with 15 positions matching TRBD2. Germline V gives CDR1 SGHTA, CDR2 FQGNSA. The trim removed 3 bases at V and 1 base at J, leaving 7 bases unmatched. This CDR3 has 18 residues.

To note about this clonotype: A much larger clone differs by one base, so this may be a read error. The chain has TRBV15 and TRBJ2-5; TRBD1 is a possible D gene (6 bases). CDR1 is LNHNV and CDR2 is YYDKDF in the germline V gene (reference sequence). Trimming removed 6 bases from V and 5 bases from J, with 13 bases in between. This CDR3 is built from 13 residues. The CDR3 protein is CATSRGGWETQYF. In nucleotides, the CDR3 is TGTGCCACCAGTCGTGGGGGCTGGGAGACCCAGTACTTC.